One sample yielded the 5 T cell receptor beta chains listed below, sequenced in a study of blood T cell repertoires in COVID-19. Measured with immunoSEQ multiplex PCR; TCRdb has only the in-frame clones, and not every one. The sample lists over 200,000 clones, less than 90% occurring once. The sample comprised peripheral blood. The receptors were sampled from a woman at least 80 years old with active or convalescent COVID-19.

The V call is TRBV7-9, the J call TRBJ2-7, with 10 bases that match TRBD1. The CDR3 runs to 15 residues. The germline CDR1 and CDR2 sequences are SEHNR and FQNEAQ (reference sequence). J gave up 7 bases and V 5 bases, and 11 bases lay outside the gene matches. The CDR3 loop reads CASSRPGQGLREQYF. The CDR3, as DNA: TGTGCCAGCAGCCGCCCGGGACAGGGGCTTCGGGAGCAGTACTTC.

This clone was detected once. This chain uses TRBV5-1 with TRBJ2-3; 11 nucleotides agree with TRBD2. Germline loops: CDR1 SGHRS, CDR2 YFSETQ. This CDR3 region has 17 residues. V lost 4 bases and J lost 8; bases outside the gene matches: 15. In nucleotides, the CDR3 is TGCGCCAGCAGCCCAGACCCGGGACTAGCGGTTCAGGGTACGCAGTATTTT. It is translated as CASSPDPGLAVQGTQYF.

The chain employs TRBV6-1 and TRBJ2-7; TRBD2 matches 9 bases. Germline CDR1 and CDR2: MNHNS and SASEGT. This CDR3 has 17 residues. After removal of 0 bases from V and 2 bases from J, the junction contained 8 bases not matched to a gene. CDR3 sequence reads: CASSEARGGGGAYEQYF. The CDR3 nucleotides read TGTGCCAGCAGTGAAGCGCGGGGGGGCGGGGGAGCCTACGAGCAGTACTTC.

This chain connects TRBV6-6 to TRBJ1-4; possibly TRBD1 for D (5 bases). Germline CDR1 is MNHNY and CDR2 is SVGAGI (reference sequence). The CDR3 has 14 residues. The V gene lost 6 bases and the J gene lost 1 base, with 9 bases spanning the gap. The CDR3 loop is CASRRGGTNEKLFF. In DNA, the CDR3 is TGTGCCAGCAGACGGGGGGGAACTAATGAAAAACTGTTTTTT.

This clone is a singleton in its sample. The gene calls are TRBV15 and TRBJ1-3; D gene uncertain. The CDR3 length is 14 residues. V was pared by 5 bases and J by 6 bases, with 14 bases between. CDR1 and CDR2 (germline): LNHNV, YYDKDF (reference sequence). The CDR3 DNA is TGTGCCACCAGCCTTAACCAGGCAGAAAACACCATATATTTT. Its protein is CATSLNQAENTIYF.